One and the same sample provided the 17 T cell receptor beta chains below, sequenced in a study of radiotherapy plus CTLA-4 blockade in lung cancer. The repertoire was sequenced with immunoSEQ multiplex PCR; TCRdb's copy has only in-frame clones and lacks some. The data contain roughly 120,000 clones, about 83% of them seen just once; the ten biggest clones take up 4% to 6%. Sequences were derived from peripheral blood, sampled from a patient treated with radiotherapy plus ipilimumab. Every receptor here comes from a human donor with non-small cell lung cancer who had a partial response to radiotherapy plus ipilimumab.

This clone occurred once. This chain connects TRBV18 to TRBJ2-2, with 13 positions matching TRBD2. Germline CDR1 and CDR2: KGHSH and LQKENI. V lost 4 bases and J lost 8; bases outside the gene matches: 4. The CDR3 contains 15 residues. The chain's CDR3 is CASSRTSGRSGELFF. CDR3 bases: TGTGCCAGCTCACGGACTAGCGGGAGATCAGGGGAGCTGTTTTTT.

J is TRBJ2-3 and V is TRBV4-2, with 10 bases fitting TRBD2. Germline CDR1 is LGHNA and CDR2 is YNFKEQ. The CDR3 is 17 residues long. V lost 0 bases to trimming and J lost 6 bases; unmatched junction nucleotides: 9. The CDR3 bases are TGTGCCAGCAGCCAAGATGCAGCGGGAGGGCCAGGGGATACGCAGTATTTT. It encodes CASSQDAAGGPGDTQYF.

The chain couples TRBV7-6 to TRBJ2-1; D not certain. This CDR3 region has 13 residues. V was shortened by 2 bases and J by 3 bases, with 5 bases between the two germline ends. CDR1 is SGHVS, CDR2 FNYEAQ, per germline. As DNA, the CDR3 is TGTGCCAGCAGCTTAAACGGCTACAATGAGCAGTTCTTC. Its protein product is CASSLNGYNEQFF.

V gene TRBV15 combines with J gene TRBJ2-7; D is undetermined. Germline V gene sequence: CDR1 LNHNV, CDR2 YYDKDF (reference sequence). The CDR3 is made up of 12 amino acids. The ends were cut back, 0 bases at V and 7 bases at J, with 7 bases in the middle. The CDR3 reads CATSRDWREQYF. In nucleotides, the CDR3 is TGTGCCACCAGCAGAGATTGGCGGGAGCAGTACTTC.

This clone has more than one count but fewer than ten. V and J are TRBV2 and TRBJ2-7, with 8 bases fitting TRBD2. Germline CDR1 SNHLY, CDR2 FYNNEI. The V segment lost 4 bases and the J segment 5 bases; nucleotides outside the gene matches: 10. The CDR3 length is 15 residues. Written as DNA, the CDR3 is TGTGCCAGCAGTGGCGGGGGGAGTTCAAAGGACGAGCAGTACTTC. This translates into CASSGGGSSKDEQYF.

In this sample, this clone turned up a few times. The chain has TRBV10-3 and TRBJ1-1; D is possibly TRBD1 (6 bases). CDR1 and CDR2 from the germline V gene are ENHRY and SYGVKD. This CDR3 comprises 12 residues. V shed 8 bases and J shed 0 bases, with 7 bases lying between them. The DNA of the CDR3 is TGTGCCATCCAGGGGTTGAACACTGAAGCTTTCTTT. Protein product: CAIQGLNTEAFF.

The CDR3 DNA is TGTGCCAGCAGTCCCTGGGACAGGGGGCTTTCCTACGAGCAGTACTTC. Encoded protein: CASSPWDRGLSYEQYF. The chain employs TRBV28 and TRBJ2-7, with 12 bases fitting TRBD1. The CDR3 has 16 residues. The V gene's germline CDR1 is MDHEN and CDR2 SYDVKM. The ends lost 5 bases at V and 1 base at J; junction bases unmatched: 6.

The chain has TRBV30 and TRBJ1-1; D is undetermined. The CDR3 consists of 14 residues. The germline V gene has CDR1 GTSNPN and CDR2 SVGIG (reference sequence). V dropped 0 bases and J dropped 4 bases, with 12 bases sitting between them. As DNA, the CDR3 is TGTGCCTGGAGTGTAGGAGGAGGGCCCACTGAAGCTTTCTTT. This gives the protein CAWSVGGGPTEAFF.

The chain recombines TRBV7-2 with TRBJ2-2, with a weak D call TRBD1 (5 bases). The CDR3 consists of 15 residues. V lost 1 base and J lost 5, with 11 bases in between. Germline-derived CDR1 and CDR2 are SGHTA and FQGNSA. DNA of the CDR3: TGTGCCAGCAGCTTAGTCGCCAGGGTTACCGGGGAGCTGTTTTTT. It encodes CASSLVARVTGELFF.

The V call is TRBV5-1, the J call TRBJ1-1, with D uncertain. Germline lookup yields CDR1 SGHRS and CDR2 YFSETQ. Trimming took 0 bases from V and 3 from J, leaving 3 bases between them. The CDR3 consists of 12 residues. CDR3 nucleotide sequence: TGCGCCAGCAGCTTGGCGGACACTGAAGCTTTCTTT. Protein: CASSLADTEAFF.

A note on this clone: One junction end disagrees with the germline gene, perhaps due to a read error. This rearrangement joins TRBV7-7 to TRBJ2-2; D gene unclear. Germline V gene sequence: CDR1 SSHAT, CDR2 FNYEAQ (reference sequence). The CDR3 sequence is 13 residues long. Here the CDR3 DNA reads TGTGCTAGCAGCTTAACGGGCACCGGGGAGCTGTTTTTT. Amino acids: CASSLTGTGELFF. Full variable domain (outside the CDR3, taken from reference TRBV7-7 and TRBJ2-2): GAGVSQSPRYKVTKRGQDVTLRCDPISSHATLYWYQQALGQGPEFLTYFNYEAQPDKSGLPSDRFSAERPEGSISTLTIQRTEQRDSAMYRCASSLTGTGELFFGEGSRLTVL.

The chain has TRBV5-4 and TRBJ2-7; D might be TRBD1 (6 bases). CDR3 length: 12 residues. The V end lost 3 bases, the J end lost 6 bases, and 10 bases lay between the germline ends. Germline V CDR1 and CDR2: SGHNT, YYREEE (reference sequence). The CDR3 DNA follows: TGTGCCAGCAGCTCGGACAGTCGCGAGCAGTACTTC. As protein: CASSSDSREQYF.

V usage is TRBV28 and J usage is TRBJ2-3, with 9 bases aligning to TRBD1. This CDR3 has 15 amino acids. CDR1 MDHEN and CDR2 SYDVKM come from the germline V gene. The V gene end was trimmed by 4 bases and the J gene end by 10 bases; junction bases not matched to a gene: 12. CDR3 nucleotides: TGTGCCAGCAGTTCGACAAACCGGGACAGGGTACCGCAGTATTTT. Its translation is CASSSTNRDRVPQYF.

This clone was counted a few times. V gene TRBV6-1 combines with J gene TRBJ1-1; D gene unclear. The ends were cut back, 7 bases at V and 3 bases at J, with 12 bases in the middle. Germline values: CDR1 MNHNS, CDR2 SASEGT. The CDR3 spans 13 residues. CDR3 nucleotide sequence: TGTGCCAGCAAACGACCCGAGGACACTGAAGCTTTCTTT. Protein product: CASKRPEDTEAFF.

This chain joins TRBV7-3 and TRBJ2-1; 9 bases map to TRBD1. This CDR3 spans 15 amino acids. V was pared by 0 bases and J by 14 bases, with 11 bases of the junction left unmatched. Germline CDR1 reads SGHTA; CDR2 reads FQGTGA. The CDR3 is CASSLTFGGQGLKFF. CDR3 sequence (DNA): TGTGCCAGCAGCTTAACCTTCGGGGGACAGGGACTGAAGTTCTTC. The complete variable domain, with remaining parts taken from reference TRBV7-3 and TRBJ2-1, reads GAGVSQTPSNKVTEKGKYVELRCDPISGHTALYWYRQSLGQGPEFLIYFQGTGAADDSGLPNDRFFAVRPEGSVSTLKIQRTERGDSAVYLCASSLTFGGQGLKFFGPGTRLTVL.

Relative to its sample, this clone is medium-sized. V gene TRBV6-6 combines with J gene TRBJ1-2, with TRBD1 as a possible D gene (6 bases). Germline CDR1 reads MNHNY; CDR2 reads SVGAGI (reference sequence). The CDR3 extends over 11 amino acids. V was trimmed by 8 bases and J by 7 bases, leaving 11 bases between them. The chain's CDR3 is CASAGDGGYTF. Here the CDR3 DNA reads TGTGCCAGCGCAGGGGATGGTGGCTACACCTTC.

The rearrangement joins TRBV6-5 to TRBJ1-5, with D unresolved. Germline CDR1 MNHEY, CDR2 SVGAGI. This CDR3 region has 16 residues. V was trimmed by 0 bases and J by 5 bases, leaving 14 bases between them. DNA of the CDR3: TGTGCCAGCAGTTACTCAGCGAGTCTTCGACATCAGCCCCAGCATTTT. This codes for CASSYSASLRHQPQHF.